One T cell receptor (beta chain) is described in this entry. Antigen unknown. The sample belongs to a study of T cells after yellow fever vaccination. Study details: Preparing low-cell-number fractions relied on SMART-Seq v4 Ultra Low Input.

UMIs were added to TCR cDNA along with a universal primer site when it was made by 5'RACE template switching. TCRdb recomputed calls from the 5' RACE reads with MiXCR, one row per CDR3 protein. The sample carries about 330,000 distinct CDR3 sequences, around 8.1% recorded once. Regarding the study as a whole: Contaminants from the bulk population, in the form of abundant clonotypes, could be found in FACS-sorted repertoires. The booster response re-showed most primary clones: more than 95% CD4, 88% CD8.

CDR3 size: 17 residues. Unmatched junction bases numbered 14, after V lost 2 bases and J lost 9 bases. Germline-derived CDR1 and CDR2 are SGHRS and YFSETQ. V is TRBV5-1 and J is TRBJ2-4; TRBD1 aligns across 10 bases. The sequence derives from a man between 18 and 29 years old who received the YFV17D yellow fever vaccine. The sequenced sample was PBMCs, obtained around 45 days after the first yellow fever vaccination. DNA of the CDR3: TGCGCCAGCAGCTTAAACTTGCCCGGGACAGGGGTAGGCATTCAGTACTTC. This gives the protein CASSLNLPGTGVGIQYF.